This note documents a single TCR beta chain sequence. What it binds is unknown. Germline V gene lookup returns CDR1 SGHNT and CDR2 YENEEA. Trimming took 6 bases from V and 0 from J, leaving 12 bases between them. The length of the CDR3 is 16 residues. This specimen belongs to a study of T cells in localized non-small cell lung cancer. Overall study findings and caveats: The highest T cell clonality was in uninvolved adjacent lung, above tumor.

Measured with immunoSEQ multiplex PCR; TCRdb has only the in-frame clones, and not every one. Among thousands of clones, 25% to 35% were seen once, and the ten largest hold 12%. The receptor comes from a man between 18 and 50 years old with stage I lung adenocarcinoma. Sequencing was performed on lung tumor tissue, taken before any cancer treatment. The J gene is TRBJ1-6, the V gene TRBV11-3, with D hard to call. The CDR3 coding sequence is TGTGCCAGCAGTGCCACCCCGAGCTCCTATAATTCACCCCTCCACTTT. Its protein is CASSATPSSYNSPLHF.